This T cell receptor (beta chain) was captured by sequencing in a study of T cell repertoires and Cas9 in healthy adults. About the research overall: SpCas9-reactive CD4 and CD8 T cells were characterized for potency, cytotoxicity and lineage.

Germline values: CDR1 SGDLS, CDR2 YYNGEE. Trimming cost V 5 bases and J 1 base, with 10 bases left between them. This CDR3 is 13 amino acids long. Sequencing used immunoSEQ multiplex PCR; TCRdb keeps in-frame clones, though not all of them. The sample records 22,000 or so clones, 85% to 95% being singletons. The rearrangement links TRBV9 to TRBJ2-7; D is unresolved. The TCR originated in a human donor in good health. The specimen sequenced was CD4+ effector T cells (CD127+, CD25-, CD137-, CD154-) from PBMCs; culture status not recorded. CDR3 DNA: TGTGCCAGCAGTGTGGGTACTTCCTACGAGCAGTACTTC. Its protein product is CASSVGTSYEQYF.